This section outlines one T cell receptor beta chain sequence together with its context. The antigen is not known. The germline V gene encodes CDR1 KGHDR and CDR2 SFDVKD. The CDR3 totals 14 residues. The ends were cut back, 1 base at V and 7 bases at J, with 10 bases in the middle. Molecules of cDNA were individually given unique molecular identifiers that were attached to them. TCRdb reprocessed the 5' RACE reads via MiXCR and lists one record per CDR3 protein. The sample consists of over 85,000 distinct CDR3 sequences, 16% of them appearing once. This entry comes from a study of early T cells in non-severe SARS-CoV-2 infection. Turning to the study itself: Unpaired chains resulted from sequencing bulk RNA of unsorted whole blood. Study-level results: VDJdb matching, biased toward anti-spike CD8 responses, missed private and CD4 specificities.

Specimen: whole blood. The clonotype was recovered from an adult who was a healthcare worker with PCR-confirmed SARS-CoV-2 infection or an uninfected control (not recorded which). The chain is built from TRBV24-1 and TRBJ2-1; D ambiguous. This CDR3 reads CATSDFARTNEQFF. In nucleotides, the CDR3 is TGTGCCACCAGTGATTTTGCCAGAACAAATGAGCAGTTCTTC.